This T cell receptor (beta chain) was sequenced in a study of lymphopenia after photon versus proton radiotherapy. In the case of this clone: Its cognate antigen is unknown.

CDR3 size: 16 residues. Profiled with immunoSEQ multiplex PCR; TCRdb holds only in-frame clones, not every one. The sample lists some 25,000 clones; roughly 90% were seen once. Study conclusions and caveats: Post-nadir diversity loss with photons came from oligoclonal expansion, particularly CD8+ Temra cells. Proton therapy kept repertoires fairly stable, unlike photons, which gained effector/memory cells. Only patients who died were analyzed for survival; proton advantage is unproven.

The material sequenced was peripheral blood, taken from a patient treated with photon-based radiotherapy. V usage is TRBV21-1 and J usage is TRBJ2-7; the tabulated D call, TRBD1, remains unverified against the DNA. TRBV21-1 is a listed pseudogene. This receptor was obtained from a woman in her forties or fifties with cholangiocarcinoma. CDR3 DNA sequence: TGTGCCAGCAGCAAGGACCGGGACAGCTTCTCCTACGAGCAGTACTTC. As protein: CASSKDRDSFSYEQYF.